The clone carrying this TCR beta chain was seen a single time. The data were obtained in a study of memory CD4+ T cells and cytomegalovirus serostatus. Authors' data handling: Out-of-frame sequences were removed, leaving about 2.2 million distinct TCRbeta sequences. Generated by immunoSEQ multiplex PCR, the TCRdb table keeps only in-frame clones and is missing some. For V, J and clone size, that table is used; D and trimming come from the DNA. The sample has some 27,000 clones, roughly 80% seen once; the top ten hold 1%. The sort gate was single viable CD3+CD4+CD8-CD45RO+ cells for memory CD4+ T cells. Trimming pared 6 bases from V and 4 bases from J, leaving 9 bases between. This CDR3 has 11 amino acids. Germline V gene lookup returns CDR1 DFQATT and CDR2 SNEGSKA (reference sequence).

The sample was memory CD4+ T cells from blood. This TCR was sampled from an adult in good health and CMV-seronegative. The rearrangement uses TRBV20-1 and TRBJ2-5; no clear D. The CDR3 DNA follows: TGCAGTGCGAGTTGGGGAGAGACCCAGTACTTC. This sequence encodes CSASWGETQYF.